The T cell receptor (beta chain) under discussion was sequenced for a study of blood T cell repertoires in COVID-19. Overall study context: From the United States, Italy and Spain came samples of acute and convalescent COVID-19. Sources were T cells, B-cell-depleted T cells, or PBMCs; the material itself was cDNA or gDNA.

How the authors handled the data: From reference gene primer amplification, estimates of nucleated cell counts were derived. TCRdb's copy holds only in-frame clones and misses some; the assay was immunoSEQ multiplex PCR. V and J calls and clone size come straight from that table; D and trimming were deduced from the DNA. The sample has roughly 330,000 clones; roughly 90% are singletons. This clone was counted only a few times. In germline, CDR1 is LNHDA, CDR2 SQIVND (reference sequence). With 3 bases removed from V and 0 bases from J, the gap between germline ends came to 14 bases. The CDR3 covers 17 residues.

The origin of this receptor is a man aged 18 to 29 who had recovered from COVID-19. Material: peripheral blood. This chain connects TRBV19 to TRBJ2-2, with D possibly being TRBD2 (6 bases). In nucleotides, the CDR3 is TGTGCCAGTAGTATCGGGAGCGGGCGAACGAACACCGGGGAGCTGTTTTTT. Protein: CASSIGSGRTNTGELFF.